This T cell receptor beta chain was obtained from a study of T cell responses to AZD1222 COVID-19 vaccine. Study overall: The study pooled second doses at about 4 or about 12 weeks.

Whole-study results and caveats: Spike-specific TCRs gained breadth and depth after people received two AZD1222 doses. The study found vaccine-associated CD4 TCRs spanning spike, dominant at 160-218 and 743-854.

CDR3 length equals 13 residues. V lost 11 bases, J lost 1 base, and 8 bases stayed unmatched. Per the germline V gene, CDR1 is SGHNT and CDR2 is YENEEA. Using immunoSEQ multiplex PCR, the repertoire was profiled, and TCRdb retains in-frame clones only, with some absent. This sample has over 100,000 clones, with just over 90% found just once. In regard to this clone: No antigen is known for it.

This chain links TRBV11-3 with TRBJ2-7, with 7 bases identical to TRBD1. The sequenced sample was peripheral blood, obtained on day 0 of AZD1222 vaccination. This TCR derives from an adult in good health. CDR3: CAGHSGGSYEQYF. As DNA, the CDR3 is TGTGCCGGACATTCAGGGGGATCCTACGAGCAGTACTTC.